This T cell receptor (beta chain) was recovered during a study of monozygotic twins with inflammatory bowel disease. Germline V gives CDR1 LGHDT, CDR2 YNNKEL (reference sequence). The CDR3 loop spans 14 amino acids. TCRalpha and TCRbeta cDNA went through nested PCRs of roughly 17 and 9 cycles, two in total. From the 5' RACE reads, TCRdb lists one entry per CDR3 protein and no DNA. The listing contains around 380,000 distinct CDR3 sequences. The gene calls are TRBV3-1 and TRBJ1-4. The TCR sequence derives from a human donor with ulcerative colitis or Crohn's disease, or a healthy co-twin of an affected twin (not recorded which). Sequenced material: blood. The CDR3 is CASSQGGANEKLFF. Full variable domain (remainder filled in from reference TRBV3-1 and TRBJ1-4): DTAVSQTPKYLVTQMGNDKSIKCEQNLGHDTMYWYKQDSKKFLKIMFSYNNKELIINETVPNRFSPKSPDKAHLNLHINSLELGDSAVYFCASSQGGANEKLFFGSGTQLSVL.